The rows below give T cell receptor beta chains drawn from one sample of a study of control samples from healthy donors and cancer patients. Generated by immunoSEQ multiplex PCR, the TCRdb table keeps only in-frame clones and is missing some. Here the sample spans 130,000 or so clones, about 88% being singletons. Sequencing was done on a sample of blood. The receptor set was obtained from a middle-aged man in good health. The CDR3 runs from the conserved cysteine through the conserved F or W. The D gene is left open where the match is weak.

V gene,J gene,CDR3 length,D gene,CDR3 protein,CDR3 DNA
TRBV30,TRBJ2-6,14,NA,CAWSTGTGANVLTF,TGTGCCTGGAGTACTGGGACCGGGGCCAACGTCCTGACTTTC
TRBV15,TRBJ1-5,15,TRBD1,CATSTPGGGHQPQHF,TGTGCCACCAGCACCCCAGGGGGGGGTCATCAGCCCCAGCATTTT
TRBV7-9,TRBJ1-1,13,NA,CAGDLGGRTEAFF,TGTGCCGGGGACTTGGGGGGGCGCACTGAAGCTTTCTTT
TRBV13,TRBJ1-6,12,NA,CASSLYNSPLHF,TGTGCCAGCAGCTTATATAATTCACCCCTCCACTTT
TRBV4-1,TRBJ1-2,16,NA,CASSQAPPGRHYGYTF,TGCGCCAGCAGCCAAGCTCCCCCGGGGCGTCACTATGGCTACACCTTC
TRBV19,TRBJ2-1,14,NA,CASSIEFSYNEQFF,TGTGCCAGTAGTATTGAATTCTCCTACAATGAGCAGTTCTTC
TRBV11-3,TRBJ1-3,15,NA,CASSLVLAPGNTIYF,TGTGCCAGCAGCTTAGTACTGGCACCTGGAAACACCATATATTTT
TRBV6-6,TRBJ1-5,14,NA,CASSHGQPNQPQHF,TGTGCCAGCAGCCACGGACAGCCTAATCAGCCCCAGCATTTT
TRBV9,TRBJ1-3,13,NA,CASSVGPGNTIYF,TGTGCCAGCAGCGTAGGCCCTGGAAACACCATATATTTT
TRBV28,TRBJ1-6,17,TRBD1,CASSTPRTGVNTSPLHF,TGTGCCAGCAGTACCCCCCGGACAGGGGTAAATACTTCACCCCTCCACTTT
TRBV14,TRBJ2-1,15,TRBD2,CASSPGGSSYNEQFF,TGTGCCAGCAGCCCGGGGGGTAGCTCCTACAATGAGCAGTTCTTC
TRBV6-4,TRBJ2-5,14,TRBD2,CASSVTSGEETQYF,TGTGCCAGCAGTGTGACTAGCGGAGAAGAGACCCAGTACTTC
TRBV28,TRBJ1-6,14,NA,CASSFETWGSPLHF,TGTGCCAGCAGTTTCGAGACGTGGGGATCACCCCTCCACTTT
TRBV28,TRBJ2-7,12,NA,CASSLAGKEQYF,TGTGCCAGCAGTTTGGCAGGGAAGGAGCAGTACTTC
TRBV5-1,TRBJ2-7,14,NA,CASRGGRSGHEQYF,TGCGCCAGCAGGGGAGGCAGGTCCGGCCACGAGCAGTACTTC
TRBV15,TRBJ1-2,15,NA,CATSREADPPGGYTF,TGTGCCACCAGCAGAGAGGCAGACCCGCCGGGTGGCTACACCTTC
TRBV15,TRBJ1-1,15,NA,CATSRGTGLNTEAFF,TGTGCCACCAGCAGAGGTACAGGGTTGAACACTGAAGCTTTCTTT
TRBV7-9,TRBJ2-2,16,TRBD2,CASSPTSGGNTGELFF,TGTGCCAGCAGCCCCACTAGCGGGGGGAACACCGGGGAGCTGTTTTTT